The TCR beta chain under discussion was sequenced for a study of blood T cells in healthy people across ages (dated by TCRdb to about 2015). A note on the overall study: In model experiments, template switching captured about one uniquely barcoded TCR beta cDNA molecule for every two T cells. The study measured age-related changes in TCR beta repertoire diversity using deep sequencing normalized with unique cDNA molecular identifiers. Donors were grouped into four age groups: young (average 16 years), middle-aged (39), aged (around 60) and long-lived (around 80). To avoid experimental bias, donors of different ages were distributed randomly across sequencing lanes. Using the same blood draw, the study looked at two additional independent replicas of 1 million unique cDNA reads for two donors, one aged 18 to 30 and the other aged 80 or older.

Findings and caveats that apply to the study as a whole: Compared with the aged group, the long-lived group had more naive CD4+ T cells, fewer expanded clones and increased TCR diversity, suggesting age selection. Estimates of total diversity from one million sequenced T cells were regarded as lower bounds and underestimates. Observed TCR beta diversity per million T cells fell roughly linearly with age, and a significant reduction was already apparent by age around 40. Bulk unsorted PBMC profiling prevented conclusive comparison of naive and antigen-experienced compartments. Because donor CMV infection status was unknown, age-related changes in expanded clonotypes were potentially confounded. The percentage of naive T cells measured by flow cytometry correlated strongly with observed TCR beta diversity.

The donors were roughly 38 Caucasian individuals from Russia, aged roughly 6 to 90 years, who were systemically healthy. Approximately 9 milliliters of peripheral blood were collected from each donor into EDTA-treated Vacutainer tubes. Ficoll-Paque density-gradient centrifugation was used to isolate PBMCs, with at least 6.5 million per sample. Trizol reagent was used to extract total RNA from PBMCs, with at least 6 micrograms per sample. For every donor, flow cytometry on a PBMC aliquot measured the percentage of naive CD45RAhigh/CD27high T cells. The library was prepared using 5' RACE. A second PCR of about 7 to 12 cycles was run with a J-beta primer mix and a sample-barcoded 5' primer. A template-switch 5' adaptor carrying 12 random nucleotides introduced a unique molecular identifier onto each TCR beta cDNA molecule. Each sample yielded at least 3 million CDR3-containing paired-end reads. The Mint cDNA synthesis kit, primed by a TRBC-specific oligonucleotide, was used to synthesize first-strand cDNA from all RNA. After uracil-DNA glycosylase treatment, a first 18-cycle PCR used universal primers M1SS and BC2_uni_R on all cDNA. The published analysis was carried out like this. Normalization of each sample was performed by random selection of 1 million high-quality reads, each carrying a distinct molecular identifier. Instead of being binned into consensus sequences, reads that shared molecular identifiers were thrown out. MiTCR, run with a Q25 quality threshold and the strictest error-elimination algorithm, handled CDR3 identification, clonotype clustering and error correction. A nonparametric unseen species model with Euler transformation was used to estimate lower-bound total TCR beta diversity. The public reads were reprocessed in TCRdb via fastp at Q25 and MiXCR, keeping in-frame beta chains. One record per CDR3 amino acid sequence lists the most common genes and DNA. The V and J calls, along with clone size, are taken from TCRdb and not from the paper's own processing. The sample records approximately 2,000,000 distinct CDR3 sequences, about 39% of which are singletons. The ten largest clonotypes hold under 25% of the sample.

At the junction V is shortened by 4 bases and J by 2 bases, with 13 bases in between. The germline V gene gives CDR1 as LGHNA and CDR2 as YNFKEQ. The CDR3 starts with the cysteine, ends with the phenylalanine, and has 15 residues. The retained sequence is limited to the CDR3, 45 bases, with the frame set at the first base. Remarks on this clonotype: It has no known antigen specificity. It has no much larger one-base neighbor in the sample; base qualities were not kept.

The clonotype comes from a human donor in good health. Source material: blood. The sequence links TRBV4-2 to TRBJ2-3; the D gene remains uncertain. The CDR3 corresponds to CASSPPRPPTDTQYF. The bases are TGTGCCAGCAGCCCACCTAGGCCCCCCACAGATACGCAGTATTTT.